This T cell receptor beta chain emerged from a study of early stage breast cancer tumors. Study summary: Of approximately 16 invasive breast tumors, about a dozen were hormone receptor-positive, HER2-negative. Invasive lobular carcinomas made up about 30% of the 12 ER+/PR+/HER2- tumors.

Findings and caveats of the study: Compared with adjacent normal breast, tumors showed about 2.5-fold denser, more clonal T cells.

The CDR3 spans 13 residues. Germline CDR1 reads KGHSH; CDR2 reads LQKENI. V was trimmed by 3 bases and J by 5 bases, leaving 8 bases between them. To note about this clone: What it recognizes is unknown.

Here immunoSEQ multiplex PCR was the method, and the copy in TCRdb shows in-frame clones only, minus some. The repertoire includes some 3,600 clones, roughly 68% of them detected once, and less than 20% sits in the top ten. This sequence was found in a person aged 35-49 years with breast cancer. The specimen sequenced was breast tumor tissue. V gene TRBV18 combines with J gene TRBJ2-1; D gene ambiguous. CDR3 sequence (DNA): TGTGCCAGCTCACCTGGCCCTGACAATGAGCAGTTCTTC. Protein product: CASSPGPDNEQFF.